The next 9 T cell receptor beta chains were all read from a single sample in a study of kidney transplant recipient with SARS-CoV-2 infection listed by TCRdb under 2021. TCRdb shows the sequencer as Illumina MiSeq. TCRdb redid the processing of the public reads, applying fastp at Q25 and MiXCR, and retained in-frame beta chains. Duplicate CDR3 protein sequences are folded into a single record with the most common DNA and genes. In all, the sample holds 200,000 to 250,000 distinct CDR3 sequences, and 29% of those were seen once. The ten largest clones take up under 7.5% of the sample. The time point label, read with the paper, signifies: pre-pandemic baseline sample and day 111 after first positive SARS-CoV-2 test. The starting material was a blood sample, obtained at baseline and on day 111 from a kidney transplant recipient. The receptors here all came from a young adult male patient who had COVID-19 and was a kidney transplant recipient. Some T cells may derive from the graft donor when a transplant has been performed.

The V call is TRBV5-8, the J call TRBJ1-2; D remains unclear. Germline values: CDR1 SGHTS, CDR2 YDEGEE. There are 16 residues in the CDR3. The V end lost 6 bases, the J end lost 4 bases, and 22 bases lay between the germline ends. CDR3 bases: TGTGCCAGCAACCTGTATCATCCACGAAAGACCTATGGCTACACCTTC. This sequence encodes CASNLYHPRKTYGYTF.

This clonotype occurred many times. The CDR3 DNA reads as TGCGCCAGCAGCCGAGACCCTGGGACAGGGAAACCAAACACTGAAGCTTTCTTT. This translates into CASSRDPGTGKPNTEAFF. The rearrangement links TRBV5-1 to TRBJ1-1; 9 bases are shared with TRBD1. J gave up 2 bases and V 4 bases, and 15 bases lay outside the gene matches. The length of the CDR3 is 18 residues. The germline V gene encodes CDR1 SGHRS and CDR2 YFSETQ.

This clonotype was seen at least ten times. The rearrangement links TRBV3-1 to TRBJ1-2, with 7 bases matching TRBD1. V gave up 5 bases and J gave up 4 bases; unmatched junction bases: 16. The CDR3 contains 17 residues. The germline V gene has CDR1 LGHDT and CDR2 YNNKEL (reference sequence). The CDR3 reads CASSDRDTLRKTYGYTF. As DNA, the CDR3 is TGTGCCAGCAGCGACAGGGACACCCTTCGAAAGACCTATGGCTACACCTTC.

This clonotype was detected ten times or more. The V and J genes are TRBV12-3 or TRBV12-4 and TRBJ1-2, with D possibly being TRBD1 (5 bases). The CDR3 loop spans 17 amino acids. V was shortened by 5 bases and J by 4 bases, with 23 bases between the two germline ends. CDR3 protein: CASSSDDSFRKTYGYTF. CDR3 bases: TGTGCCAGCAGTAGTGATGACAGCTTCCGAAAGACCTATGGCTACACCTTC.

This clonotype was detected ten times or more. CDR3 bases: TGTGCCAGCAGCCGTACCCCCGCCTATGGCTACACCTTC. Encoded protein: CASSRTPAYGYTF. The V call is TRBV12-3 or TRBV12-4, the J call TRBJ1-2; D is uncertain. V was clipped by 6 bases and J by 4 bases, with 12 bases between them. The CDR3 runs to 13 residues.

The gene calls are TRBV7-1 and TRBJ1-2, with D unclear. TRBV7-1 is recorded as an ORF, its role being uncertain. V lost 5 bases, J lost 4 bases, and 23 bases lay in between. The length of the CDR3 is 17 residues. CDR3 DNA sequence: TGTGCCAGCAGCACACCATTTCACGAGGGAAAGACCTATGGCTACACCTTC. Encoded protein: CASSTPFHEGKTYGYTF.

This clonotype has just a few counts. The rearrangement joins TRBV10-3 to TRBJ2-3; perhaps TRBD1 as D (5 bases). Germline-derived CDR1 and CDR2 are ENHRY and SYGVKD. CDR3 length equals 14 residues. Trimming shortened V by 0 bases and J by 9 bases, and 13 bases separated the two germline ends. The CDR3 nucleotides read TGTGCCATCAGTGAGTCGACAGCCACACGGACGCAGTATTTT. This sequence encodes CAISESTATRTQYF.

This clonotype was observed many times. Here the CDR3 DNA reads TGTGCCAGCAGCTTAGATCACAAGTATGAAGCTTTCTTT. Amino acids: CASSLDHKYEAFF. The chain links TRBV11-3 to TRBJ1-1; no reliable D call. From germline, CDR1 is SGHNT and CDR2 YENEEA. V lost 0 bases to trimming and J lost 7 bases, with 9 bases between them. This CDR3 contains 13 residues. The full variable domain, in which reference TRBV11-3 and TRBJ1-1 provide the parts outside the CDR3, is EAGVVQSPRYKIIEKKQPVAFWCNPISGHNTLYWYLQNLGQGPELLIRYENEEAVDDSQLPKDRFSAERLKGVDSTLKIQPAELGDSAVYLCASSLDHKYEAFFGQGTRLTVV.

This clonotype has ten or more counts. The chain is built from TRBV29-1 and TRBJ1-4; 7 bases align to TRBD1. The germline V gene encodes CDR1 SQVTM and CDR2 ANQGSEA. V lost 5 bases to trimming and J lost 1 base; unmatched junction nucleotides: 4. The CDR3 contains 14 residues. The CDR3 here is CSVRDRVTNEKLFF. The CDR3 region has the DNA TGCAGCGTTCGGGACAGAGTAACTAATGAAAAACTGTTTTTT.